Below are 19 T cell receptor beta chains sequenced from a single sample in a study of blood T cell repertoires in COVID-19 (dated by TCRdb to the early 2020s). Receptors were amplified or captured by the immunoSEQ multiplex PCR assay. The immuneACCESS repertoire file appears here via TCRdb, limited to in-frame rearrangements. These files lack a portion of the clones; in checked studies, under half of the deficit traces to unresolved V genes, and the cause of the others is not known. The sample table contains approximately 92,000 clones; only one count was recorded for about 71% of them. The ten largest clones represent roughly 25% of the sample. Specimen: peripheral blood. Receptors were obtained from a woman in her sixties in a cohort sampled during active or convalescent COVID-19.

The rearrangement uses TRBV9 and TRBJ2-5; 13 nucleotides match TRBD2. The CDR3 loop spans 16 amino acids. Germline CDR1 and CDR2: SGDLS and YYNGEE. J gave up 1 base and V 2 bases, and 2 bases lay outside the gene matches. CDR3 in DNA: TGTGCCAGCAGCGTTGGGACTAGCGGGATCCAAGAGACCCAGTACTTC. Translating gives CASSVGTSGIQETQYF.

This rearrangement joins TRBV24-1 to TRBJ2-5; 9 positions agree with TRBD1. The CDR3 is 15 amino acids. The V gene end was trimmed by 4 bases and the J gene end by 0 bases; junction bases not matched to a gene: 2. Germline CDR1 reads KGHDR; CDR2 reads SFDVKD. CDR3 nucleotide sequence: TGTGCCACCAGTGACGGGACAGGGTACCAAGAGACCCAGTACTTC. Encoded protein: CATSDGTGYQETQYF.

The chain's CDR3 is CASSFSGQGITGELFF. CDR3 DNA sequence: TGTGCCAGCAGCTTTTCCGGACAGGGGATAACCGGGGAGCTGTTTTTT. The chain couples TRBV5-6 to TRBJ2-2; TRBD1 matches at 9 bases. The ends lost 2 bases at V and 5 bases at J; junction bases unmatched: 7. Germline loops: CDR1 SGHDT, CDR2 YYEEEE. CDR3 length: 16 residues. The entire variable domain, with the rest obtained from reference TRBV5-6 and TRBJ2-2, is as follows: DAGVTQSPTHLIKTRGQQVTLRCSPKSGHDTVSWYQQALGQGPQFIFQYYEEEERQRGNFPDRFSGHQFPNYSSELNVNALLLGDSALYLCASSFSGQGITGELFFGEGSRLTVL.

The chain carries TRBV3-1 (or the pseudogene TRBV3-2) and TRBJ1-4; 9 bases map to TRBD1. Losses at the gene ends were 3 bases for V and 7 bases for J; bases not matched to a gene: 12. Germline CDR1 reads LGHDT; CDR2 reads YNNKEL (reference sequence). CDR3 length: 17 residues. CDR3 in amino acids: CASSQSPGTGFGEKLFF. The DNA for the CDR3 is TGTGCCAGCAGCCAGAGTCCCGGGACAGGGTTTGGTGAAAAACTGTTTTTT.

In this sample, this clone turned up once. V and J are TRBV5-1 and TRBJ2-1; 12 bases fit TRBD2. Germline V gene sequence: CDR1 SGHRS, CDR2 YFSETQ. V lost 3 bases, J lost 6 bases, and 10 bases stayed unmatched. The CDR3 contains 17 residues. The CDR3 bases are TGCGCCAGCAGCTACAGACTAGCGGGGGACTGGGGCAATGAGCAGTTCTTC. Protein sequence: CASSYRLAGDWGNEQFF. The complete variable domain, with remaining parts taken from reference TRBV5-1 and TRBJ2-1, reads KAGVTQTPRYLIKTRGQQVTLSCSPISGHRSVSWYQQTPGQGLQFLFEYFSETQRNKGNFPGRFSGRQFSNSRSEMNVSTLELGDSALYLCASSYRLAGDWGNEQFFGPGTRLTVL.

The V and J genes are TRBV3-1 (or the pseudogene TRBV3-2) and TRBJ1-2; TRBD1 matches 9 bases. This CDR3 is built from 15 residues. Trimming removed 4 bases from V and 8 bases from J; junction bases left unmatched: 11. Per germline, CDR1 LGHDT and CDR2 YNNKEL (reference sequence). This CDR3 is CASSRIQGALSGYTF. The CDR3 region has the DNA TGTGCCAGCAGCCGCATACAGGGGGCGCTGAGCGGCTACACCTTC.

The V call is TRBV4-2, the J call TRBJ1-5; 12 bases agree with TRBD1. CDR1 is LGHNA and CDR2 is YNFKEQ in the germline V gene. The CDR3 is 18 residues long. Losses at the gene ends were 0 bases for V and 2 bases for J; bases not matched to a gene: 5. CDR3 sequence reads: CASSQDVGQGAGNQPQHF. In DNA form, the CDR3 reads TGTGCCAGCAGCCAAGATGTGGGACAGGGGGCGGGCAATCAGCCCCAGCATTTT.

The chain employs TRBV6-6 and TRBJ1-1; 7 positions agree with TRBD1. Germline lookup yields CDR1 MNHNY and CDR2 SVGAGI (reference sequence). CDR3 length: 14 amino acids. With 2 bases clipped from V and 4 bases from J, the junction kept 4 bases outside the gene matches. This CDR3 reads CASSYPGGGTEAFF. The CDR3 DNA reads TGTGCCAGCAGTTACCCAGGGGGTGGCACTGAAGCTTTCTTT.

Only a few counts were recorded for this clone. This chain connects TRBV7-8 to TRBJ2-3, with D perhaps TRBD2 (5 bases). The V end was cut by 2 bases, the J end by 0 bases, with 12 bases between. The CDR3 contains 16 residues. From germline, CDR1 is SGHVS and CDR2 FQNEAQ. The CDR3 reads CASSLRGAMSTDTQYF. For the CDR3, the DNA is TGTGCCAGCAGCTTACGGGGAGCCATGAGCACAGATACGCAGTATTTT. Complete variable domain (other parts from reference TRBV7-8 and TRBJ2-3): GAGVSQSPRYKVAKRGQDVALRCDPISGHVSLFWYQQALGQGPEFLTYFQNEAQLDKSGLPSDRFFAERPEGSVSTLKIQRTQQEDSAVYLCASSLRGAMSTDTQYFGPGTRLTVL.

The chain uses TRBV10-3 and TRBJ2-7; TRBD1 is a possible D gene (5 bases). The CDR3 loop spans 14 amino acids. CDR1 is ENHRY, CDR2 SYGVKD, per germline. Trimming stripped 7 bases from V and 0 bases from J, with 13 bases between. The CDR3 nucleotides read TGTGCCATCAAAACCCGACAGACCTCCTACGAGCAGTACTTC. Protein: CAIKTRQTSYEQYF.

The chain couples TRBV30 to TRBJ1-4; TRBD1 is a possible D gene (6 bases). V lost 5 bases to trimming and J lost 3 bases, with 16 bases between them. Germline CDR1 is GTSNPN and CDR2 is SVGIG (reference sequence). The CDR3 runs 15 residues. The CDR3 bases are TGTGCCTGGGCCACAGGGCTGGTTTCTAATGAAAAACTGTTTTTT. As protein: CAWATGLVSNEKLFF.

The chain combines TRBV5-1 with TRBJ1-1, with D possibly TRBD1 on 6 matching bases. The CDR3 is 15 amino acids. Trimming stripped 2 bases from V and 1 base from J, with 12 bases between. From germline, CDR1 is SGHRS and CDR2 YFSETQ. The chain's CDR3 is CASSFYGGQNTEAFF. The DNA for the CDR3 is TGCGCCAGCAGCTTTTATGGGGGCCAGAACACTGAAGCTTTCTTT. Full variable domain (missing parts from reference TRBV5-1 and TRBJ1-1): KAGVTQTPRYLIKTRGQQVTLSCSPISGHRSVSWYQQTPGQGLQFLFEYFSETQRNKGNFPGRFSGRQFSNSRSEMNVSTLELGDSALYLCASSFYGGQNTEAFFGQGTRLTVV.

The V call is TRBV6-4, the J call TRBJ2-1, with TRBD2 matching over 7 bases. Germline V gene lookup returns CDR1 MRHNA and CDR2 SNTAGT. CDR3 length: 15 residues. J lost 3 bases, V lost 4 bases, and 6 bases had no gene match. The DNA for the CDR3 is TGTGCCAGCAGTGCAGCGGGGACCAGCTACAATGAGCAGTTCTTC. This translates into CASSAAGTSYNEQFF.

J is TRBJ1-4 and V is TRBV6-1; D perhaps matches TRBD1 (6 bases). The CDR3 totals 14 residues. The V and J ends lost 3 bases and 6 bases respectively, with 11 bases between them. Per germline, CDR1 MNHNS and CDR2 SASEGT. The CDR3 loop reads CASSDRGIYEKLFF. The CDR3 DNA is TGTGCCAGCAGTGACAGGGGTATTTATGAAAAACTGTTTTTT.

The rearrangement links TRBV7-2 to TRBJ1-5; possibly TRBD1 for D (6 bases). The CDR3 contains 15 residues. Looked up from germline, CDR1 is SGHTA and CDR2 is FQGNSA. Trimming pared 2 bases from V and 2 bases from J, leaving 10 bases between. As DNA, the CDR3 is TGTGCCAGCAGCTTAACAGGGTGGGGCAATCAGCCCCAGCATTTT. Protein product: CASSLTGWGNQPQHF.

This clone was recorded once. The J gene is TRBJ2-7, the V gene TRBV30; tentative D call: TRBD2 (5 bases). V was pared by 2 bases and J by 0 bases, with 14 bases between. CDR3 length: 15 amino acids. From germline, CDR1 is GTSNPN and CDR2 SVGIG (reference sequence). The chain's CDR3 is CAWSTLGKSSYEQYF. The CDR3 DNA sequence: TGTGCCTGGAGTACCCTCGGGAAGAGCTCCTACGAGCAGTACTTC.

The chain has TRBV20-1 and TRBJ1-1; D is unresolved. CDR3 length: 13 residues. V was trimmed by 3 bases and J by 0 bases, leaving 8 bases between them. Germline CDR1 reads DFQATT; CDR2 reads SNEGSKA (reference sequence). The CDR3, as DNA: TGCAGTGCTAGTGGAACAGTGAACACTGAAGCTTTCTTT. Amino acid sequence: CSASGTVNTEAFF.

The V gene is TRBV7-3, the J gene TRBJ2-7; 10 bases fit TRBD2. CDR3 length: 13 residues. The V and J ends lost 5 bases and 8 bases, in that order; junction bases with no gene match: 6. Germline V gene sequence: CDR1 SGHTA, CDR2 FQGTGA. As DNA, the CDR3 is TGTGCCAGCAGCCCCAGCGGGGGGGACCAGCAGTACTTC. This gives the protein CASSPSGGDQQYF. Full variable domain (missing parts from reference TRBV7-3 and TRBJ2-7): GAGVSQTPSNKVTEKGKYVELRCDPISGHTALYWYRQSLGQGPEFLIYFQGTGAADDSGLPNDRFFAVRPEGSVSTLKIQRTERGDSAVYLCASSPSGGDQQYFGPGTRLTVT.

V gene TRBV7-7 combines with J gene TRBJ1-1, with no clear D. CDR3 length equals 13 residues. The germline V and J ends were trimmed by 5 bases and 1 base, with 8 bases remaining between them. Germline V lookup: CDR1 SSHAT, CDR2 FNYEAQ (reference sequence). CDR3 protein: CASSISENTEAFF. Written as DNA, the CDR3 is TGTGCCAGCAGCATATCAGAGAACACTGAAGCTTTCTTT.